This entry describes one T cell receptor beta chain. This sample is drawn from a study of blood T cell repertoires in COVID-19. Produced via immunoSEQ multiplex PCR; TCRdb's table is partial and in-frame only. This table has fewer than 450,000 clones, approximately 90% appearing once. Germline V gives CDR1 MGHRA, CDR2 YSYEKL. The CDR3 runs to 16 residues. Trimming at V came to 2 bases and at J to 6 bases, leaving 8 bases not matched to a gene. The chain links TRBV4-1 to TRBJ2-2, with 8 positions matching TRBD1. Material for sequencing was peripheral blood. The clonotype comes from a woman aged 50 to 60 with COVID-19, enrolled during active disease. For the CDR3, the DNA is TGCGCCAGCAGCCAAACAGGACAGGGAATCCCCGGGGAGCTGTTTTTT. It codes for CASSQTGQGIPGELFF.